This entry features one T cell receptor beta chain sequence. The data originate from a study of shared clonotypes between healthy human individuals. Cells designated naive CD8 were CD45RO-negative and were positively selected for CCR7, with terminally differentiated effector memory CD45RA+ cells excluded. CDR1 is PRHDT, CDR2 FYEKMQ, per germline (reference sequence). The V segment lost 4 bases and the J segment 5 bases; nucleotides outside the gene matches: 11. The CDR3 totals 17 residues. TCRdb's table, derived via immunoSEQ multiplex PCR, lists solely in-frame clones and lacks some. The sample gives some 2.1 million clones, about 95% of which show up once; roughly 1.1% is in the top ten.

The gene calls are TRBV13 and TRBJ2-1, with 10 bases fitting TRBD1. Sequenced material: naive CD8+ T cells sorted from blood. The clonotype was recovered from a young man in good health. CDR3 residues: CASSSSPGQGTDNEQFF. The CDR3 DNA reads TGTGCCAGCAGCTCCAGCCCGGGACAGGGGACCGACAATGAGCAGTTCTTC. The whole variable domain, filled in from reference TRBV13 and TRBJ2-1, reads AAGVIQSPRHLIKEKRETATLKCYPIPRHDTVYWYQQGPGQDPQFLISFYEKMQSDKGSIPDRFSAQQFSDYHSELNMSSLELGDSALYFCASSSSPGQGTDNEQFFGPGTRLTVL.